This TCR beta chain derives from a study of blood T cell repertoires in COVID-19. The overall study: Both acute and convalescent COVID-19 samples were obtained from the United States, Italy and Spain. PBMCs, B-cell-depleted T cells, or T cells were the source of the cDNA or gDNA that made up the material.

Residents of 24 US areas, aged roughly 18 to 89 years, made up the participants. Trimming removed 5 bases at V and 5 bases at J, with 16 bases between. In germline, CDR1 is LNHDA, CDR2 SQIVND (reference sequence). The CDR3 totals 15 residues. The assay was immunoSEQ multiplex PCR, and TCRdb's table has in-frame clones only and misses some. The sample includes 350,000 to 400,000 clones, roughly 89% of them seen just once. The specimen was PBMCs or T cells enriched from blood (not recorded which). The receptor was derived from a woman in her twenties or thirties who had recovered from COVID-19. The chain employs TRBV19 and TRBJ1-5; TRBD1 might be the D (6 bases). In nucleotides, the CDR3 is TGTGCCAGTAGTTTACAGGGAATAGGGTATCAGCCCCAGCATTTT. It codes for CASSLQGIGYQPQHF.